Included here is one T cell receptor (beta chain) sequence, with context. Its antigen is not yet known. It has no much larger one-base neighbor in the sample; base qualities were not kept. The immunoSEQ Assay, a bias-controlled multiplex PCR, was used to amplify TCRbeta CDR3 regions from genomic DNA. In the paper's pipeline: Within the assay, amplification of reference gene primers was used to estimate how many nucleated cells each sample contained. To quantify the absolute abundance of each unique TCRbeta CDR3 rearrangement, sequence reads were collapsed and filtered. For each sample, productive Simpson clonality was calculated by taking the square root of Simpson's diversity index across productive rearrangements. TCRdb re-hosts the immuneACCESS table, in-frame sequences only. Its copies lack some clones; in the studies checked, an unresolved V gene accounts for under half of them, and the cause for the rest is not known. V and J calls and clone size are copied from that table; D and trimming were computed from the DNA. This sample holds about 430,000 clones; roughly 90% were observed only once. Roughly 1.4% of the sample is taken by the ten largest.

Enrolling through a virtual design, the prospective study's participants ranged in age from roughly 18 to 89 years and lived across some 22 United States geographic areas. Cohort assignment in the prospective study relied on participant-reported clinical history from a screening survey and a study questionnaire. Exposed participants had been in contact with someone with a PCR-confirmed or clinician-diagnosed COVID-19 case within 2 weeks of study entry. In the prospective study, whole blood, serum and a nasopharyngeal or oropharyngeal swab were collected from each participant by mobile phlebotomists. Prospective study participants could optionally give additional blood draws and questionnaires over an approximately two-month period. Prospective study blood samples were shipped either frozen or at room temperature before DNA extraction. The data were obtained in a study of blood T cell repertoires in COVID-19 (dated by TCRdb to about 2020). Context from the whole study: Samples covering the acute and convalescent phases of COVID-19 were provided by collaborators in the United States, Italy and Spain. The material from the prospective study consisted of cDNA or gDNA derived from T cells, B-cell-depleted T cells, or PBMCs. The dataset comprised deeply sampled blood TCRbeta repertoires from subjects exposed to, actively infected with, or recovered from COVID-19. A freely available public database, intended as a resource for researchers studying the immune response to SARS-CoV-2, is where the repertoires were released. The samples were drawn from two sources: the first 160 participants of the ongoing ImmuneRACE study, and 1,000 to 1,500 subjects contributed by 6 global collaborators. Nearly every sample came with metadata listing a de-identified subject ID, COVID-19 status, age in years and sex. Where HLA class I and class II types were available, the types were taken from metadata supplied by the sample provider, not from assay-based typing.

Reading from cysteine to phenylalanine, the CDR3 counts 15 amino acids. The kept DNA is CDR3 alone, 45 bases in frame from the first base. Trimming takes 5 bases off V and 8 bases off J; junction bases not matched to a gene: 7. From a lookup of the germline V gene, CDR1 and CDR2 are MNHEY and SVGAGI. What the authors observed across the whole study: Clinical and demographic metadata were provided uncurated, with the amount varying by source and participant.

This chain joins TRBV6-5 to TRBJ1-4; 11 bases in between match TRBD1. The source of this sequence is a woman in her late teens or twenties who had been exposed to COVID-19. The sample was PBMCs or T cells enriched from blood (not recorded which). This receptor carries the CDR3 CASSLGTGGMEKLFF. The sequenced DNA is TGTGCCAGCAGTCTCGGGACAGGGGGAATGGAAAAACTGTTTTTT.